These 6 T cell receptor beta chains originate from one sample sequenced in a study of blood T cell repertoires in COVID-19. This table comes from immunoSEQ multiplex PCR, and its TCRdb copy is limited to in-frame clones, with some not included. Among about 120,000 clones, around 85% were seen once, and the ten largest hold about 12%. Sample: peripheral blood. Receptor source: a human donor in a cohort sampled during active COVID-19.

The CDR3 is CASSPTLAGGPTDTQYF. CDR3 bases: TGTGCCAGCAGCCCCACCCTAGCGGGGGGGCCCACAGATACGCAGTATTTT. V and J are TRBV4-2 and TRBJ2-3, with 12 bases fitting TRBD2. This CDR3 has 17 amino acids. From germline, CDR1 is LGHNA and CDR2 YNFKEQ. Trimming took 4 bases from V and 2 from J; bases not matched to a gene: 7.

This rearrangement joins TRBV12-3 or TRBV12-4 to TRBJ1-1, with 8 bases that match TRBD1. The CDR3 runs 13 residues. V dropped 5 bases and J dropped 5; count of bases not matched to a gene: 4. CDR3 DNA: TGTGCCAGCAGTGGACAGGGACGGACTGAAGCTTTCTTT. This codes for CASSGQGRTEAFF.

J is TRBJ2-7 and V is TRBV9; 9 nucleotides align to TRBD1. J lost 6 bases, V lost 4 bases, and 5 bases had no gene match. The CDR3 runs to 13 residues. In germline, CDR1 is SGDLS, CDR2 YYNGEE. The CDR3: CASSTGTGSEQYF. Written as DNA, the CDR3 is TGTGCCAGCAGCACAGGGACAGGGTCCGAGCAGTACTTC.

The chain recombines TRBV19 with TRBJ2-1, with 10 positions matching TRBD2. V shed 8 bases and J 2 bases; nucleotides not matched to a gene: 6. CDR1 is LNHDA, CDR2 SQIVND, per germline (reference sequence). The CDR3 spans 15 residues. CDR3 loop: CASRLTSGAYNEQFF. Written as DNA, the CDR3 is TGTGCCAGTCGCCTTACTAGCGGGGCCTACAATGAGCAGTTCTTC.

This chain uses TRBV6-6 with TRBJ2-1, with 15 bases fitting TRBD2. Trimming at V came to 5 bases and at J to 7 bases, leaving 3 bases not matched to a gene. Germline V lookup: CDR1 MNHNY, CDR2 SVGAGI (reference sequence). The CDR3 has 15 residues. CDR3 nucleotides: TGTGCCAGCAGTGCCGGACTAGCGGGGGGGAATGAGCAGTTCTTC. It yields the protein CASSAGLAGGNEQFF.

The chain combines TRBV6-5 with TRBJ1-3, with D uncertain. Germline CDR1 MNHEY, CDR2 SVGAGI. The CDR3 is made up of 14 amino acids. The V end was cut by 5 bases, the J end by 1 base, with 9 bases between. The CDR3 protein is CASSRGSSGNTIYF. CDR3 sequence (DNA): TGTGCCAGCAGTCGAGGGAGTTCTGGAAACACCATATATTTT.